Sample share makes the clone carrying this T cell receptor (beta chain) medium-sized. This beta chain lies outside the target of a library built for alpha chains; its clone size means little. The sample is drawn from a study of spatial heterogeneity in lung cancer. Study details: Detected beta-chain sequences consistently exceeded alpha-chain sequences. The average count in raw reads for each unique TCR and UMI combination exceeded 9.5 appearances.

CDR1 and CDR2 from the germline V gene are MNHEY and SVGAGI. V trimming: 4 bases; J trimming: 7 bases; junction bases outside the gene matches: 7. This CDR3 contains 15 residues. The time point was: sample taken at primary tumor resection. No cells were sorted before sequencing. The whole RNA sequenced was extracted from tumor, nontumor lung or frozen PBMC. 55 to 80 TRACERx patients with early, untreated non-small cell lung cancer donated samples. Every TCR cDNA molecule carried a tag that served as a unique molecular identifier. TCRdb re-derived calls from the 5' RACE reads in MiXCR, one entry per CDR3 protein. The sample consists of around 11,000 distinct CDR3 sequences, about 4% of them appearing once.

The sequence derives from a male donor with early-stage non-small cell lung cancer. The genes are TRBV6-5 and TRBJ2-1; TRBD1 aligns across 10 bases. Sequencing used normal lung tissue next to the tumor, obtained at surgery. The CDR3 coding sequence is TGTGCCAGCAGTTTAGGACAGGGGGGACATAATGAGCAGTTCTTC. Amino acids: CASSLGQGGHNEQFF.